These T cell receptor beta chains were read from a single sample in a study of blood T cell repertoires in COVID-19. Assay: immunoSEQ multiplex PCR; the TCRdb copy retains only in-frame clones and omits some. The repertoire holds 150,000 to 200,000 clones, around three quarters seen once, with 8% to 9.5% in the top ten. Sequencing was done on a sample of peripheral blood. These receptors were taken from a man in his 60s with acute or convalescent COVID-19. Both conserved end residues are part of each CDR3. D genes are given only for firm matches. The size field is filled for only some rows; it gives once, few, many or a size class.

j_call,clone_size,v_call,d_call,cdr3_nt,cdr3_aa
TRBJ1-5,NA,TRBV29-1,TRBD1,TGCAGCGTTGCGTCGGGACAGGGGGATCAGCCCCAGCATTTT,CSVASGQGDQPQHF
TRBJ1-1,NA,TRBV11-3,NA,TGTGCCAGCAGCTTACGGGGACATAACACTGAAGCTTTCTTT,CASSLRGHNTEAFF
TRBJ1-2,NA,TRBV5-1,TRBD1,TGCGCCAGCAGCGTTGGACAGGGCAACTATGGCTACACCTTC,CASSVGQGNYGYTF
TRBJ2-3,NA,TRBV27,TRBD1,TGTGCCAGCAGTTTAAAGGACAGGTTCACAGATACGCAGTATTTT,CASSLKDRFTDTQYF
TRBJ1-1,NA,TRBV6-5,NA,TGTGCCAGCAGTTACTCTGGTTTAGGCGGCACTGAAGCTTTCTTT,CASSYSGLGGTEAFF
TRBJ1-2,NA,TRBV3-1/TRBV3-2,NA,TGTGCCAGCAGCCAAGATCCCCGGAACTATGGCTACACCTTC,CASSQDPRNYGYTF
TRBJ2-3,NA,TRBV14,TRBD2,TGTGCCAGCAGCCAAGTGACGGGGGGGACAGATACGCAGTATTTT,CASSQVTGGTDTQYF
TRBJ1-5,NA,TRBV7-2,NA,TGTGCCAGCAGCTCTCAGGGTGGGAGCAATCAGCCCCAGCATTTT,CASSSQGGSNQPQHF
TRBJ2-1,NA,TRBV7-8,NA,TGTGCCAGCAGCCCCCACAGGGTTAATAATGAGCAGTTCTTC,CASSPHRVNNEQFF
TRBJ2-1,once,TRBV4-3,TRBD1,TGCGCCAGCAGCTTTTCCATTCCCGGGACAGGGATCTACAATGAGCAGTTCTTC,CASSFSIPGTGIYNEQFF
TRBJ2-3,NA,TRBV19,NA,TGTGCCAGTAGTAGGGGGACTCGAACCGGCACAGATACGCAGTATTTT,CASSRGTRTGTDTQYF
TRBJ2-5,few,TRBV3-1/TRBV3-2,NA,TGTGCCAGCAGCCAGACCAACAAGAGGTTTTTAGAGACCCAGTACTTC,CASSQTNKRFLETQYF
TRBJ1-2,NA,TRBV3-1/TRBV3-2,NA,TGTGCCAGCAGTCAAGACCAGACAGCCTTCTATGGCTACACCTTC,CASSQDQTAFYGYTF
TRBJ2-3,NA,TRBV5-8,NA,TGTGCCAGCAGCTTCGCTTACAGGGGCACAGATACGCAGTATTTT,CASSFAYRGTDTQYF
TRBJ1-2,NA,TRBV19,TRBD1,TGTGCCAGTAGTTCGCGGACAGGGAGGTCGGGTGGCTACACCTTC,CASSSRTGRSGGYTF
TRBJ2-7,NA,TRBV19,NA,TGTGCCTGTAGGGAGACGGGTCGCTCGGACGAGCAGTACTTC,CACRETGRSDEQYF
TRBJ1-3,NA,TRBV6-5,NA,TGTGCCAGCATGCAGGGAAGAGGAAACACCATATATTTT,CASMQGRGNTIYF
TRBJ2-1,NA,TRBV3-1/TRBV3-2,TRBD1,TGTGCCAGCAGCCCCGGGACAGGGGGCAATGAGCAGTTCTTC,CASSPGTGGNEQFF
TRBJ2-5,NA,TRBV30,TRBD1,TGTGCCTGGAGCCCAGGGGGAGAGACCCAGTACTTC,CAWSPGGETQYF
TRBJ2-3,NA,TRBV5-1,NA,TGCGCCAGCAGCGCGGGGACAGCTAGCACAGATACGCAGTATTTT,CASSAGTASTDTQYF
TRBJ2-7,NA,TRBV29-1,TRBD1,TGCAGCGCCCGGGACAGTACCTACGAGCAGTACTTC,CSARDSTYEQYF
TRBJ2-2,once,TRBV6-5,NA,TGTGCCAGCAGTTACTGGGGGCAGTTGAACACCGGGGAGCTGTTTTTT,CASSYWGQLNTGELFF
TRBJ2-7,few,TRBV4-1,TRBD1,TGCGCCAGCAGCCAAGACCGGACAGGGTTGGTCTACGAGCAGTACTTC,CASSQDRTGLVYEQYF
TRBJ2-5,NA,TRBV10-2,NA,TGCGCCAGCAGTGGCGGCGGGGAGACCCAGTACTTC,CASSGGGETQYF
TRBJ1-2,NA,TRBV27,NA,TGTGCCAGCAGTGCTTGGGGGGATTTTAACTATGGCTACACCTTC,CASSAWGDFNYGYTF
TRBJ1-1,NA,TRBV7-3,NA,TGTGCCAGCAGCCGCGGGGCGGGTGAAGCTTTCTTT,CASSRGAGEAFF
TRBJ2-1,NA,TRBV7-2,TRBD2,TGTGCCAGCAGCTTACGGTCAGCGGGGGGGAAGTCCTACAATGAGCAGTTCTTC,CASSLRSAGGKSYNEQFF
TRBJ2-7,NA,TRBV4-1,NA,TGCGCCAGCAGGGAGGGGAACGAGCAGTACTTC,CASREGNEQYF
TRBJ1-2,NA,TRBV7-3,TRBD1,TGTGCCAGCAGCCCCAAAGGGGGGACAGTGTATGGCTACACCTTC,CASSPKGGTVYGYTF
TRBJ1-2,NA,TRBV7-8,TRBD1,TGTGCCAGCAGCGATCGACAGGGCCGAGTAGGAGGCTACACCTTC,CASSDRQGRVGGYTF
TRBJ1-1,NA,TRBV12-3/TRBV12-4,NA,TGTGCCAGCAGGGACGGGGGAACTGAAGCTTTCTTT,CASRDGGTEAFF
TRBJ1-4,NA,TRBV6-5,TRBD1,TGTGCCAGCATAGGGGCAGGGGGTGCTAATGAAAAACTGTTTTTT,CASIGAGGANEKLFF
TRBJ2-3,few,TRBV6-2/TRBV6-3,NA,TGTGCCAGCAGCCCAGGGGGGGCCGGGACAGATACGCAGTATTTT,CASSPGGAGTDTQYF
TRBJ1-2,NA,TRBV20-1,NA,TGCAGTGCTAGTGGAGGGAGGGGCACCTCTAACTATGGCTACACCTTC,CSASGGRGTSNYGYTF
TRBJ2-7,NA,TRBV27,NA,TGTGCCAGCAGTGACCTAGCAGGGGACTACGAGCAGTACTTC,CASSDLAGDYEQYF
TRBJ2-7,once,TRBV6-5,TRBD1,TGTGCCAGCAGACCTCGGGGACAGGGGCTTTACGAGCAGTACTTC,CASRPRGQGLYEQYF
TRBJ1-1,NA,TRBV5-1,NA,TGCGCCAGCAGCTTGGGTACGGCGGTGAACACTGAAGCTTTCTTT,CASSLGTAVNTEAFF
TRBJ2-4,NA,TRBV4-1,NA,TGCGCCAGCAGCCAAGGGGCACCAACAGGCCGCAGAAACATTCAGTACTTC,CASSQGAPTGRRNIQYF
TRBJ2-7,NA,TRBV30,NA,TGTGCCTGGAGTGTAACCCTAGCCTACGAGCAGTACTTC,CAWSVTLAYEQYF
TRBJ1-2,NA,TRBV6-5,NA,TGTGCCAGCGGGCCCCCTAACTATGGCTACACCTTC,CASGPPNYGYTF
TRBJ1-1,NA,TRBV7-2,NA,TGTGCCAGCAGCTTCGCTCGCGCTAGGGGGACTGAAGCTTTCTTT,CASSFARARGTEAFF
TRBJ2-1,few,TRBV18,NA,TGTGCCAGCTCACCTCTAGCAGTCTATGAGCAGTTCTTC,CASSPLAVYEQFF
TRBJ2-7,NA,TRBV20-1,TRBD1,TGCAGTGCTAGTAGGGGGTCAGAGGGGGCGCGACCCTACGAGCAGTACTTC,CSASRGSEGARPYEQYF
TRBJ1-2,NA,TRBV18,TRBD1,TGTGCCAGCTCATATGGGACAGGGAACGACTATGGCTACACCTTC,CASSYGTGNDYGYTF
TRBJ1-3,NA,TRBV30,TRBD1,TGTGCCTGGAGTATTACAGGGGGCGCGAGGGGAAACACCATATATTTT,CAWSITGGARGNTIYF